A selection of T cell receptor beta chains follows, all from one sample in a study of cytomegalovirus exposure and HLA in healthy donors. TCRdb keeps only in-frame clones here, not all; method: immunoSEQ multiplex PCR. The sample lists under 150,000 clones, 68% occurring once. The sequenced sample consisted of PBMCs. The receptors originated from a man aged 55 to 69 in good health and CMV-seronegative. CDR3s include the opening cysteine and the closing phenylalanine or tryptophan. The order of the fields is CDR3 DNA, CDR3 protein, clone size, D gene, V gene, J gene. A D gene is named only where the DNA matches it firmly. Rows give clone size only sometimes, using once, few, many, or a class for an expanded clone.

TGCGCCAGCAGTACAGGGGGCTACGAGCAGTACTTC,CASSTGGYEQYF,.,TRBD1,TRBV10-2,TRBJ2-7
TGTGCCAGCAGTGAAGCGAGCGGGGGGGCCCACAATGAGCAGTTCTTC,CASSEASGGAHNEQFF,.,TRBD2,TRBV2,TRBJ2-1
TGCGCCAGCAGCTTAGGGGATATGGACACTGAAGCTTTCTTT,CASSLGDMDTEAFF,.,.,TRBV5-1,TRBJ1-1
TGTGCCAGCAGTGAGGACAAGTATGGCTACACCTTC,CASSEDKYGYTF,.,.,TRBV2,TRBJ1-2
TGCGCCAGCACCGAGGGCAGTGGGGATACGCAGTATTTT,CASTEGSGDTQYF,.,.,TRBV5-1,TRBJ2-3
TGTGCCAGCAGCCCCAGGGGGGATAACACTGAAGCTTTCTTT,CASSPRGDNTEAFF,.,TRBD1,TRBV28,TRBJ1-1
TGTGCCAGCTCCTTTGGTAGCCTATCCTACGAGCAGTACTTC,CASSFGSLSYEQYF,.,.,TRBV28,TRBJ2-7
TGTGCCAGCAGCGTAGGGGACAGGGACCAAGAGACCCAGTACTTC,CASSVGDRDQETQYF,.,TRBD1,TRBV7-9,TRBJ2-5
TGTGCCAGCAGCGTAGACCCGGACAGGGGGGACATTCAGTACTTC,CASSVDPDRGDIQYF,.,TRBD1,TRBV9,TRBJ2-4
TGTGCCAGCAGCTTAGACAGGGGATTCACCGGGGAGCTGTTTTTT,CASSLDRGFTGELFF,.,TRBD1,TRBV7-9,TRBJ2-2
TGTGCCAGCAGGCGCGGGACAGGGATACAAGGGGAGCTGTTTTTT,CASRRGTGIQGELFF,once,TRBD1,TRBV6-5,TRBJ2-2
TGTGCCAGCAGTGTGAGGTCGTCGATTTACAATGAGCAGTTCTTC,CASSVRSSIYNEQFF,.,.,TRBV2,TRBJ2-1
TGTGCCAGCAGTGAATCCCCCCCGGGGACTTTTGGCTACACCTTC,CASSESPPGTFGYTF,.,.,TRBV25-1,TRBJ1-2
TGTGCCAGCAGTCGGAGGGCCGGCACCGGGGAGCTGTTTTTT,CASSRRAGTGELFF,.,.,TRBV7-2,TRBJ2-2
TGTGCCAGCAGCTTATCCCAGGGGCGGGAGACGAATAGGGATGAGCAGTTCTTC,CASSLSQGRETNRDEQFF,.,.,TRBV13,TRBJ2-1
TGTGCCTGGAGTGTACATACAACTAATGAAAAACTGTTTTTT,CAWSVHTTNEKLFF,.,.,TRBV30,TRBJ1-4
TGTGCCAGTAGGCCGGGACTGAGCACAGATACGCAGTATTTT,CASRPGLSTDTQYF,few,.,TRBV19,TRBJ2-3
TGCGCCAGCAGTGAAAACAGGGACTATGGCTACACCTTC,CASSENRDYGYTF,.,.,TRBV10-1,TRBJ1-2
TGTGCCAGCAGTTCTGACGGGAATCAGCCCCAGCATTTT,CASSSDGNQPQHF,few,.,TRBV6-4,TRBJ1-5
TGTGCCAGCACCCACCTGATAACAGGGGGCTACGAGCAGTACTTC,CASTHLITGGYEQYF,.,TRBD1,TRBV2,TRBJ2-7